Listed below are T cell receptor beta chains from one sample, sequenced in a study of T cells of healthy individuals. MiXCR, run by TCRdb on the 5' RACE reads, gives a single entry per CDR3 protein. The profile shows 60,000 to 70,000 distinct CDR3 sequences, around 15% of them singletons. The origin of the receptors is a human donor in good health. Both conserved end residues are part of each CDR3. A D gene is named only where the DNA matches it firmly. Clone size is given for some rows only: seen once, a few or many times, or a class if the clone is expanded.

CDR3 DNA	CDR3 protein	D gene	V gene	clone size	J gene
TGCGCCAGCAGAGCGGGACAGGGTGCGGGAAACACCATATATTTT	CASRAGQGAGNTIYF	TRBD1	TRBV10-2	.	TRBJ1-3
TGCGCCAGCAGTGAGGGGGGGTATGGCAATCAGCCCCAGCATTTT	CASSEGGYGNQPQHF	.	TRBV10-2	few	TRBJ1-5
TGCGCCAGCAGCTTGGTTGGCGGGGGGTCGAATGAGCAGTTCTTC	CASSLVGGGSNEQFF	TRBD2	TRBV5-1	many	TRBJ2-1
TGTGCCAGCAGTTACTTGGGACAGGGGTATCAGCCCCAGCATTTT	CASSYLGQGYQPQHF	TRBD1	TRBV6-6	few	TRBJ1-5
TGCGCCAGCAGCTTGGGGGGGTACCAAGAGACCCAGTACTTC	CASSLGGYQETQYF	.	TRBV5-1	.	TRBJ2-5
TGTGCCAGCCGCTCTCAGGGGTCGGTGAACACTGAAGCTTTCTTT	CASRSQGSVNTEAFF	.	TRBV5-5	many	TRBJ1-1
TGTGCCAGCAGTGAAGCGCGGGGGGGTGAGCAGTTCTTC	CASSEARGGEQFF	TRBD2	TRBV2	medium-sized	TRBJ2-1
TGTGCCATCAGTGCGAGACTAGAAGATACGCAGTATTTT	CAISARLEDTQYF	.	TRBV10-3	.	TRBJ2-3
TGTGCCAGCAGCCCCCTGTTCCCAACCGGGACAGGGACGCCGGATACGCAGTATTTT	CASSPLFPTGTGTPDTQYF	TRBD1	TRBV5-5	.	TRBJ2-3
TGCAGTGCTAGAGTATCGGACAGGATCGGTGGCTACACCTTC	CSARVSDRIGGYTF	TRBD1	TRBV20-1	many	TRBJ1-2
TGTGCCAGCAGCCAAGACCCTCCAACGGGGGCGGGCACAGATACGCAGTATTTT	CASSQDPPTGAGTDTQYF	.	TRBV4-2	.	TRBJ2-3
TGCAGTGCTAGATCGGGGGGCGGACAAGAGACCCAGTACTTC	CSARSGGGQETQYF	.	TRBV20-1	few	TRBJ2-5
TGTGCCAGCAGCTTAGCAGGGAGCGGCTACACCTTC	CASSLAGSGYTF	.	TRBV11-2	.	TRBJ1-2
TGCGCCAGCAGCCCGCCTGACGAGCAGTACTTC	CASSPPDEQYF	.	TRBV5-1	few	TRBJ2-7
TGCAGTGCTAGAGGGACAGGGGCAAAGAATGAGCAGTTCTTC	CSARGTGAKNEQFF	TRBD1	TRBV20-1	.	TRBJ2-1
TGCAGTGCTAGGGCGGACGGGCTGGGGGAGCAGTACTTC	CSARADGLGEQYF	.	TRBV20-1	many	TRBJ2-7
TGTGCCAGCAGCCCCTCGTCCGGACTTGCCGGGGAGCTGTTTTTT	CASSPSSGLAGELFF	.	TRBV11-3	.	TRBJ2-2
TGTGCCAGCAGCTTAGAGGTAGTTGATACGCAGTATTTT	CASSLEVVDTQYF	.	TRBV7-2	many	TRBJ2-3
TGTGCCAGCAGGACCCCCCGCGGGGAAGTTGGTATGTACTTC	CASRTPRGEVGMYF	.	TRBV6-2/TRBV6-3	.	TRBJ2-7
TGCGCCAGCAGCTTGGAGGGCGCCCTGAGAGGAGCAGATACGCAGTATTTT	CASSLEGALRGADTQYF	.	TRBV5-1	many	TRBJ2-3
TGTGCCAGCAGCCAAGATCAGCTAAATCAGCCCCAGCATTTT	CASSQDQLNQPQHF	.	TRBV4-2	many	TRBJ1-5
TGTGCCAGCAGCTTAGGGGTAGAGACAGGGGGCAACTATGGCTACACCTTC	CASSLGVETGGNYGYTF	TRBD1	TRBV7-9	.	TRBJ1-2
TGTGCCAGCCGCCCCGGTGGGGGGGGGGGCACAGATACGCAGTATTTT	CASRPGGGGGTDTQYF	TRBD2	TRBV5-4	few	TRBJ2-3
TGTGCCAGCAAAGACAGCCAATATGGCTACACCTTC	CASKDSQYGYTF	.	TRBV6-2/TRBV6-3	many	TRBJ1-2
TGCAGCGCACAAGCGGGAAGCAGCACAGATACGCAGTATTTT	CSAQAGSSTDTQYF	TRBD2	TRBV29-1	many	TRBJ2-3
TGCGCCAGCAGCCAAGTCAGGGGCGCCACTGAAGCTTTCTTT	CASSQVRGATEAFF	.	TRBV4-1	few	TRBJ1-1
TGTGCCAGCAGCCGCCGACTAGGGGGACACACAGATACGCAGTATTTT	CASSRRLGGHTDTQYF	.	TRBV7-6	.	TRBJ2-3
TGTGCCAGCAGCTGGAACCGTGGGGATGGCTACACCTTC	CASSWNRGDGYTF	.	TRBV5-6	many	TRBJ1-2
TGTGCCAGCAGCTTTGACAGGGCCTACGAGCAGTACTTC	CASSFDRAYEQYF	TRBD1	TRBV5-4	few	TRBJ2-7
TGCAGCGTTGAAAACGGGGAAGAGACCCAGTACTTC	CSVENGEETQYF	.	TRBV29-1	many	TRBJ2-5
TGCAGCGTGGACAGGGCGGATGGCTACACCTTC	CSVDRADGYTF	TRBD1	TRBV29-1	.	TRBJ1-2
TGTGCCAGCAGCCGTGCGGACACTCCTTACGAGCAGTACTTC	CASSRADTPYEQYF	.	TRBV5-6	many	TRBJ2-7
TGTGCCAGCAGCCATCCCTCAGAGGTTTCAGCCGAAGCTTTCTTT	CASSHPSEVSAEAFF	.	TRBV4-3	.	TRBJ1-1
TGCGCCAGCAGCTTTCAGGGTGACGAGCAGTACTTC	CASSFQGDEQYF	.	TRBV5-1	few	TRBJ2-7
TGTGCCAGCAGCCCTGTAGAGACTAGCACAGATACGCAGTATTTT	CASSPVETSTDTQYF	.	TRBV28	few	TRBJ2-3
TGCGCCAGCAGCCAAGCCCCGGGGAGGATTTCACCCCTCCACTTT	CASSQAPGRISPLHF	.	TRBV4-1	.	TRBJ1-6
TGTGCCAGCAAACCTTGGGGGGGGCCGGGTGAGCAGTTCTTC	CASKPWGGPGEQFF	.	TRBV9	many	TRBJ2-1
TGTGCCAGCAGCTTAGGACAGGTCGGGGTGGAGCAGTTCTTC	CASSLGQVGVEQFF	.	TRBV7-9	few	TRBJ2-1
TGTGCCAGCAGCTTCTCCCGTTCGAGCACTGAAGCTTTCTTT	CASSFSRSSTEAFF	.	TRBV7-3	many	TRBJ1-1
TGCAGCGTTGAAGGCGGGACAGGGGGTCGGATCTACGAGCAGTACTTC	CSVEGGTGGRIYEQYF	TRBD1	TRBV29-1	few	TRBJ2-7